These 19 T cell receptor beta chains were sequenced from one sample in a study of T cell repertoires in ileal Crohn's disease. This table comes from immunoSEQ multiplex PCR, and its TCRdb copy is limited to in-frame clones, with some not included. The sample has 5,000 or so clones; around 80% are singletons. Sequencing was done on a sample of ileal tissue. All receptors derive from an adult with Crohn's disease.

The rearrangement links TRBV5-1 to TRBJ1-1, with TRBD1 identical over 7 bases. V lost 0 bases to trimming and J lost 1 base; unmatched junction nucleotides: 6. Germline lookup yields CDR1 SGHRS and CDR2 YFSETQ. The CDR3 extends over 16 amino acids. The CDR3 coding sequence is TGCGCCAGCAGCTTGGGTACAGGGGTGGGGAACACTGAAGCTTTCTTT. Protein: CASSLGTGVGNTEAFF.

The chain couples TRBV4-1 to TRBJ1-5, with 7 bases fitting TRBD1. The V segment lost 0 bases and the J segment 0 bases; nucleotides outside the gene matches: 8. The CDR3 has 18 residues. Germline values: CDR1 MGHRA, CDR2 YSYEKL. CDR3 coding DNA: TGCGCCAGCAGCCAAGAAGGGCAGGGGGAATATAGCAATCAGCCCCAGCATTTT. It codes for CASSQEGQGEYSNQPQHF.

The chain joins TRBV5-5 to TRBJ2-7; the match to TRBD1 covers 8 bases. This CDR3 is 15 amino acids long. V was clipped by 1 base and J by 2 bases; unmatched bases: 5. The V gene's germline CDR1 is SGHKS and CDR2 YYEKEE (reference sequence). CDR3 amino acids: CASSLTGTGAYEQYF. The DNA for the CDR3 is TGTGCCAGCAGCTTGACCGGGACAGGAGCCTACGAGCAGTACTTC. The variable domain in full, completed from reference TRBV5-5 and TRBJ2-7, reads DAGVTQSPTHLIKTRGQQVTLRCSPISGHKSVSWYQQVLGQGPQFIFQYYEKEERGRGNFPDRFSARQFPNYSSELNVNALLLGDSALYLCASSLTGTGAYEQYFGPGTRLTVT.

The chain combines TRBV25-1 with TRBJ1-1, with D maybe TRBD1 (6 bases). From germline, CDR1 is MGHDK and CDR2 SYGVNS. V was trimmed by 6 bases and J by 4 bases, leaving 12 bases between them. This CDR3 has 13 amino acids. CDR3 in DNA: TGTGCCAGCAGGAGGGGGTTCGGCACTGAAGCTTTCTTT. Amino acid sequence: CASRRGFGTEAFF.

The V and J genes are TRBV6-5 and TRBJ1-1, with 9 bases matching TRBD1. The CDR3 length is 15 residues. Germline V gene data show CDR1 as MNHEY and CDR2 as SVGAGI. V trimming: 3 bases; J trimming: 2 bases; junction bases outside the gene matches: 4. CDR3 DNA sequence: TGTGCCAGCAGTTATTTGACAGGGGGAAACACTGAAGCTTTCTTT. This gives the protein CASSYLTGGNTEAFF.

This chain links TRBV5-1 with TRBJ1-4; no clear D. CDR3 length: 15 residues. Germline values: CDR1 SGHRS, CDR2 YFSETQ. Trimming cost V 3 bases and J 3 bases, with 12 bases left between them. The CDR3 spells CASSSSGDANEKLFF. The CDR3 DNA reads as TGCGCCAGCAGCTCGAGCGGGGATGCTAATGAAAAACTGTTTTTT. Variable domain in full (rest from reference TRBV5-1 and TRBJ1-4): KAGVTQTPRYLIKTRGQQVTLSCSPISGHRSVSWYQQTPGQGLQFLFEYFSETQRNKGNFPGRFSGRQFSNSRSEMNVSTLELGDSALYLCASSSSGDANEKLFFGSGTQLSVL.

This clone showed up just a few times. The gene calls are TRBV5-5 and TRBJ1-3; D perhaps matches TRBD1 (5 bases). This CDR3 contains 14 residues. Trimming removed 6 bases at V and 0 bases at J, with 10 bases between. The germline gives CDR1 SGHKS, CDR2 YYEKEE (reference sequence). CDR3 region: CASTYTGSGNTIYF. Here the CDR3 DNA reads TGTGCCAGCACTTATACAGGCTCTGGAAACACCATATATTTT.

The CDR3 coding sequence is TGTGCCAGCAGCTTGGACCCAGGTTCTGGGGCCAACGTCCTGACTTTC. It yields the protein CASSLDPGSGANVLTF. This chain uses TRBV5-4 with TRBJ2-6, with D uncertain. Deletions cut 0 bases from V and 1 base from J, with 8 bases between. The CDR3 covers 16 residues. Per germline, CDR1 SGHNT and CDR2 YYREEE (reference sequence).

The chain links TRBV10-3 to TRBJ2-1; weak D call: TRBD2 (6 bases). Germline values: CDR1 ENHRY, CDR2 SYGVKD. The CDR3 has 15 amino acids. Trimming took 8 bases from V and 5 from J, leaving 19 bases between them. CDR3 protein: CAIGTPTDGHNEQFF. DNA for the CDR3: TGTGCCATCGGGACTCCCACCGACGGTCACAATGAGCAGTTCTTC.

This chain uses TRBV28 with TRBJ2-2; TRBD2 is a possible D gene (6 bases). Trimming took 2 bases from V and 0 from J, leaving 7 bases between them. Per the germline V gene, CDR1 is MDHEN and CDR2 is SYDVKM. This CDR3 region has 15 residues. The CDR3 nucleotides read TGTGCCAGCAGTTTAGCGGGGCCGAACACCGGGGAGCTGTTTTTT. It yields the protein CASSLAGPNTGELFF.

This chain uses TRBV27 with TRBJ1-4; tentatively, D is TRBD1 (6 bases). The CDR3 has 15 amino acids. With 5 bases removed from V and 3 bases from J, the gap between germline ends came to 13 bases. Germline V gene data show CDR1 as MNHEY and CDR2 as SMNVEV (reference sequence). The CDR3 DNA reads as TGTGCCAGCAGTCACAGGGTGTCGGCTAATGAAAAACTGTTTTTT. It yields the protein CASSHRVSANEKLFF. Full variable domain (missing parts from reference TRBV27 and TRBJ1-4): EAQVTQNPRYLITVTGKKLTVTCSQNMNHEYMSWYRQDPGLGLRQIYYSMNVEVTDKGDVPEGYKVSRKEKRNFPLILESPSPNQTSLYFCASSHRVSANEKLFFGSGTQLSVL.

The chain has TRBV20-1 and TRBJ1-2; D is perhaps TRBD1 (6 bases). Germline assignment: CDR1 DFQATT and CDR2 SNEGSKA (reference sequence). This CDR3 comprises 11 residues. Between the trimmed V and J ends, which lost 3 bases and 6 bases, there was a span of 8 bases. CDR3 residues: CSARGGHGYTF. CDR3 sequence (DNA): TGCAGTGCTAGGGGGGGGCATGGCTACACCTTC.

V usage is TRBV28 and J usage is TRBJ2-3; the D gene is possibly TRBD1 (5 bases). Trimming removed 8 bases from V and 4 bases from J, with 16 bases in between. The CDR3 extends over 14 amino acids. Per the germline V gene, CDR1 is MDHEN and CDR2 is SYDVKM. For the CDR3, the DNA is TGTGCCAGCGGCGACAGCTTAAGGGCAGATACGCAGTATTTT. Its translation: CASGDSLRADTQYF.

V gene TRBV30 combines with J gene TRBJ1-5, with 12 nucleotides matching TRBD1. The CDR3 runs 16 residues. Unmatched junction bases numbered 6, after V lost 6 bases and J lost 0 bases. Germline V CDR1 and CDR2: GTSNPN, SVGIG (reference sequence). The chain's CDR3 is CACGGQGAYSNQPQHF. In DNA, the CDR3 is TGTGCCTGCGGGGGACAGGGGGCTTATAGCAATCAGCCCCAGCATTTT.

This chain connects TRBV19 to TRBJ2-7, with TRBD1 as a possible D gene (5 bases). The CDR3 is made up of 14 amino acids. V was clipped by 5 bases and J by 3 bases, with 14 bases between them. Germline V gene lookup returns CDR1 LNHDA and CDR2 SQIVND (reference sequence). CDR3 nucleotide sequence: TGTGCCAGTAGTGAAAGACAGACAAACTACGAGCAGTACTTC. This encodes CASSERQTNYEQYF.

The chain couples TRBV11-3 to TRBJ2-1, with 8 bases fitting TRBD1. Germline V CDR1 and CDR2: SGHNT, YENEEA. Germline trimming cut 4 bases from V and 6 bases from J; bases unmatched to any gene: 8. This CDR3 spans 15 amino acids. The CDR3 coding sequence is TGTGCCAGCAGCTCTTCCAGGGGGCTTGTCAATGAGCAGTTCTTC. The encoded protein is CASSSSRGLVNEQFF. Full variable domain (remainder filled in from reference TRBV11-3 and TRBJ2-1): EAGVVQSPRYKIIEKKQPVAFWCNPISGHNTLYWYLQNLGQGPELLIRYENEEAVDDSQLPKDRFSAERLKGVDSTLKIQPAELGDSAVYLCASSSSRGLVNEQFFGPGTRLTVL.

This clone appeared once. The genes are TRBV5-1 and TRBJ2-7; tentatively, D is TRBD2 (6 bases). V dropped 0 bases and J dropped 4 bases, with 17 bases sitting between them. This CDR3 contains 16 residues. Germline CDR1 SGHRS, CDR2 YFSETQ. DNA of the CDR3: TGCGCCAGCAGCTTGGAGCCGGGGACTGAAATTTACGAGCAGTACTTC. Residues: CASSLEPGTEIYEQYF.

In the case of this clone: The sample contains more than one DNA sequence encoding this CDR3. The J gene is TRBJ1-2, the V gene TRBV6-4; the D gene is possibly TRBD1 (5 bases). Trimming took 0 bases from V and 8 from J, leaving 13 bases between them. Germline V CDR1 and CDR2: MRHNA, SNTAGT. The CDR3 is 14 residues long. The DNA for the CDR3 is TGTGCCAGCAGTGACTCGGACACTGGGGTCGGCTACACCTTC. It codes for CASSDSDTGVGYTF.

The chain is built from TRBV25-1 and TRBJ2-3; 7 bases align to TRBD1. The germline gives CDR1 MGHDK, CDR2 SYGVNS. The CDR3 sequence is 16 residues long. The V and J ends lost 2 bases and 5 bases, in that order; junction bases with no gene match: 10. The DNA for the CDR3 is TGTGCCAGCAGTGAAAGCCGGACAGGTCAAAAAGATACGCAGTATTTT. It specifies CASSESRTGQKDTQYF. The whole variable domain, filled in from reference TRBV25-1 and TRBJ2-3, reads EADIYQTPRYLVIGTGKKITLECSQTMGHDKMYWYQQDPGMELHLIHYSYGVNSTEKGDLSSESTVSRIRTEHFPLTLESARPSHTSQYLCASSESRTGQKDTQYFGPGTRLTVL.